This T cell receptor beta chain is from a study of T cell repertoires in cytomegalovirus infection. Whole-study context: CMV infection plus the matching HLA type was flagged by public TCR beta signatures. Findings and limits, study-wide: Summed public TCR beta family frequency identified CMV carriers bearing the relevant HLA. HLA-C-restricted CMV-specific TCR beta clonotypes were dominant in the ex vivo response.

This clonotype was seen a few times. Antigen: not known. A single record per CDR3 protein comes from TCRdb applying MiXCR to the reads. This table holds fewer than 350,000 distinct CDR3 sequences, roughly 29% found once. This CDR3 has 13 residues. V gave up 5 bases and J gave up 2 bases; unmatched junction bases: 1. CDR1 and CDR2 (germline): SGHTA, FQGNSA. The TCR comes from a human donor in good health (CMV status not recorded). Some clones in this sample may be carry-over from other donors' samples. The source material was cultured PBMCs, sampled from culture after CMV antigen stimulation. This rearrangement joins TRBV7-2 to TRBJ2-5, with TRBD1 identical over 8 bases. In DNA form, the CDR3 reads TGTGCCAGCAGCCGGACAGGGCAAGAGACCCAGTACTTC. It translates to CASSRTGQETQYF.